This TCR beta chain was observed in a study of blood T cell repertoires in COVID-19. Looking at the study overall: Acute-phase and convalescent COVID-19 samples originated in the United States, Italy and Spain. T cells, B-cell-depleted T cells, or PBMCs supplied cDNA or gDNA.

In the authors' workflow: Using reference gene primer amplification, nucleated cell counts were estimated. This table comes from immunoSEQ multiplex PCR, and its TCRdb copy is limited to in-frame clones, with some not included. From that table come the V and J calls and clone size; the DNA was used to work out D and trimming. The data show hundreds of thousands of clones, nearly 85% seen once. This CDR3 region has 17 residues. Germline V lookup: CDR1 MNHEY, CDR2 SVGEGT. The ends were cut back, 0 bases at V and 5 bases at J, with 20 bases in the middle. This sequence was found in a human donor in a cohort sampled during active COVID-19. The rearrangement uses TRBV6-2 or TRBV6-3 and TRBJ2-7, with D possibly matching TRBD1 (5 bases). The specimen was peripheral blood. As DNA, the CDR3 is TGTGCCAGCAGTTACTCGATCGTGGGGTCAGGGCGCAACGAGCAGTACTTC. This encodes CASSYSIVGSGRNEQYF.